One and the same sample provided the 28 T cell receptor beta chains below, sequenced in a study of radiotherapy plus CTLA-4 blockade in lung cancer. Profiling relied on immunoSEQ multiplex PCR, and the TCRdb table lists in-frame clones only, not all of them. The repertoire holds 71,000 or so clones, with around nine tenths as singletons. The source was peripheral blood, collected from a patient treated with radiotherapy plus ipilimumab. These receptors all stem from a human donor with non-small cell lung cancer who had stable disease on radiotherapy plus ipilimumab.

The chain's CDR3 is CASSWASGRVGTQYF. In nucleotides, the CDR3 is TGTGCCAGCAGTTGGGCTAGCGGGAGGGTCGGGACCCAGTACTTC. This sequence joins TRBV27 and TRBJ2-5; 12 nucleotides agree with TRBD2. V was clipped by 4 bases and J by 7 bases; unmatched bases: 7. Germline V gene data show CDR1 as MNHEY and CDR2 as SMNVEV (reference sequence). This CDR3 is 15 amino acids long.

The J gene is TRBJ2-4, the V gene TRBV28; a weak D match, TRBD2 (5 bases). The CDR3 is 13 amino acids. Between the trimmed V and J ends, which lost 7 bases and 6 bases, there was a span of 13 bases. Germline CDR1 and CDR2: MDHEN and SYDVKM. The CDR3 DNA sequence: TGTGCCAGCACTTCTCAAGGGAGAAACATTCAGTACTTC. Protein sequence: CASTSQGRNIQYF. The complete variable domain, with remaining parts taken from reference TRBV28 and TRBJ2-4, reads DVKVTQSSRYLVKRTGEKVFLECVQDMDHENMFWYRQDPGLGLRLIYFSYDVKMKEKGDIPEGYSVSREKKERFSLILESASTNQTSMYLCASTSQGRNIQYFGAGTRLSVL.

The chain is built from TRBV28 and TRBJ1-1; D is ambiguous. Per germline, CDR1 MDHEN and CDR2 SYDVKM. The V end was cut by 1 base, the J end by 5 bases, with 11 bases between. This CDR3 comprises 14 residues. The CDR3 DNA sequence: TGTGCCAGCAGTTTATTGGCAGGCTCGACTGAAGCTTTCTTT. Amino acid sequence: CASSLLAGSTEAFF.

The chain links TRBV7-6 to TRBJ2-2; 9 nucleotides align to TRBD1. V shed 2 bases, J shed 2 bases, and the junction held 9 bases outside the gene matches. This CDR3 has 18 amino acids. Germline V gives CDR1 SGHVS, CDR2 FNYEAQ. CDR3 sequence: CASSLTQPGQGNTGELFF. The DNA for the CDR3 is TGTGCCAGCAGCTTAACTCAACCGGGACAGGGCAACACCGGGGAGCTGTTTTTT.

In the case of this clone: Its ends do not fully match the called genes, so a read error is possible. The DNA for the CDR3 is TGTGCCACCAGTCTAGCGCCCGGAAATCAGCCCCAGCATTTT. Amino acid sequence: CATSLAPGNQPQHF. The chain employs TRBV28 and TRBJ1-5, with no clear D. The length of the CDR3 is 14 residues. Per the germline V gene, CDR1 is MDHEN and CDR2 is SYDVKM.

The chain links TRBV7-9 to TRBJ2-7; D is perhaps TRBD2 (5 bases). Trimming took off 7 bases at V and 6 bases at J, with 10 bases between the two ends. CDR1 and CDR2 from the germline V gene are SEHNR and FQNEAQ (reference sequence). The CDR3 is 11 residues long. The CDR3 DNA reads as TGTGCCAGCACGCTCGGGGTCGAGCAGTACTTC. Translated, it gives CASTLGVEQYF.

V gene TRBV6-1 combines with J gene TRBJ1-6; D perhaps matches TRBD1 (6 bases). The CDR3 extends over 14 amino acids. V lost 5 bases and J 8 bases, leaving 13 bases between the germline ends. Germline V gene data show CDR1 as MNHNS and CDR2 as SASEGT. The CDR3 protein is CASSSQGLHSPLHF. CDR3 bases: TGTGCCAGCAGTTCCCAGGGGCTGCATTCACCCCTCCACTTT.

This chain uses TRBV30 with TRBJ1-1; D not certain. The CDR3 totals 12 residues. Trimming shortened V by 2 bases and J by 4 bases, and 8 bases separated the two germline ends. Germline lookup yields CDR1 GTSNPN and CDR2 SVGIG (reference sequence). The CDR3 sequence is CAWSRYATEAFF. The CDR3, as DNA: TGTGCCTGGAGTAGGTATGCCACTGAAGCTTTCTTT.

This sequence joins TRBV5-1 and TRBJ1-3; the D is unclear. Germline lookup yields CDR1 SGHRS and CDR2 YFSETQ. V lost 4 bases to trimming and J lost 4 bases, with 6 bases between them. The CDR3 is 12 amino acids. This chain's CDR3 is CASSAPGNTIYF. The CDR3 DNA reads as TGCGCCAGCAGCGCGCCGGGAAACACCATATATTTT.

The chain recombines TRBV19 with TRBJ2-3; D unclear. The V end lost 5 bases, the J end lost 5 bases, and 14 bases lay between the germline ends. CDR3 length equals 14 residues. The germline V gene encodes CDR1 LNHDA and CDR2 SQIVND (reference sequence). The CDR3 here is CASSRAQAIDTQYF. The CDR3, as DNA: TGTGCCAGTAGTCGGGCCCAAGCGATAGATACGCAGTATTTT. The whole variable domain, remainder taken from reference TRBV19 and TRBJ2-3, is DGGITQSPKYLFRKEGQNVTLSCEQNLNHDAMYWYRQDPGQGLRLIYYSQIVNDFQKGDIAEGYSVSREKKESFPLTVTSAQKNPTAFYLCASSRAQAIDTQYFGPGTRLTVL.

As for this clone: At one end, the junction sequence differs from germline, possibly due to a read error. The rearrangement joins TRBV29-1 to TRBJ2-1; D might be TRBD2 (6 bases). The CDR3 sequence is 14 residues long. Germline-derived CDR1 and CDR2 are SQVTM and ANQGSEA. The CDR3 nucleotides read TGCAGCGTTCAAGAGGGGAAAGGAGGGAATGAGCAGTTCTTC. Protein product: CSVQEGKGGNEQFF.

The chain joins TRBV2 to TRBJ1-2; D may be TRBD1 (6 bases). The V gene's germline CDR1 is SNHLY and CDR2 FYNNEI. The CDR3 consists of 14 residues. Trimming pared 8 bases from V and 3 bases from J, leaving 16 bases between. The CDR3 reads CASSRGGEDYGYTF. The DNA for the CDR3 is TGTGCCAGCTCTAGGGGGGGCGAGGACTATGGCTACACCTTC.

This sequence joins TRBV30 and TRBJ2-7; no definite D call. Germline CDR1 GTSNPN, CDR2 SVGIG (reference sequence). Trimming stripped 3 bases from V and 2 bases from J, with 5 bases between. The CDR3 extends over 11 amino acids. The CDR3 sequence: CAWRDAYEQYF. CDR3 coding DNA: TGTGCCTGGAGAGACGCCTACGAGCAGTACTTC.

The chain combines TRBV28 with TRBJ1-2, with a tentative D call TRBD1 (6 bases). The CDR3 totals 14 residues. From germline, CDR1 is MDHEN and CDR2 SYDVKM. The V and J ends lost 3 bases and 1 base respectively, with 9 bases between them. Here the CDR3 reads CASSFGTFNYGYTF. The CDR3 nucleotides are TGTGCCAGCAGTTTTGGGACATTTAACTATGGCTACACCTTC.

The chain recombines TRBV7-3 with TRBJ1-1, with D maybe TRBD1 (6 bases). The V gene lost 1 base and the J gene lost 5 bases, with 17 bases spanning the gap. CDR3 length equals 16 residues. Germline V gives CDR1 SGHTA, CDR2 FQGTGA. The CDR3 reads CASSLNPGVRGTEAFF. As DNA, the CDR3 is TGTGCCAGCAGCTTAAATCCAGGGGTGAGGGGAACTGAAGCTTTCTTT.

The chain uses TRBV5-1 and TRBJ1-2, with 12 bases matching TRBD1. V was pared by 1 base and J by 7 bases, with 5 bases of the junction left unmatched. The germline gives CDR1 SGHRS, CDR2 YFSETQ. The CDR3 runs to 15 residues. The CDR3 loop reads CASSLTGQGAGGYTF. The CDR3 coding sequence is TGCGCCAGCAGCTTGACGGGACAGGGGGCCGGTGGCTACACCTTC.

As DNA, the CDR3 is TGTGCCAGCAGCCAAGATCCCCCGGGACGTAGCGAGCAGTACTTC. This encodes CASSQDPPGRSEQYF. The V gene is TRBV14, the J gene TRBJ2-7, with D perhaps TRBD1 or TRBD2 (5 bases each). Trimming took 0 bases from V and 6 from J, leaving 15 bases between them. Germline-derived CDR1 and CDR2 are SGHDN and FVKESK. This CDR3 contains 15 residues.

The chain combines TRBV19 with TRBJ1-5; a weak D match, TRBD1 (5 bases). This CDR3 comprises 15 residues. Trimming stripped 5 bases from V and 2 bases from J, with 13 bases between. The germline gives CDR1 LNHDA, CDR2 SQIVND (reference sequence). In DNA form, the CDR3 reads TGTGCCAGTAGTCCCGGGGGGTTGGGCAATCAGCCCCAGCATTTT. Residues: CASSPGGLGNQPQHF.

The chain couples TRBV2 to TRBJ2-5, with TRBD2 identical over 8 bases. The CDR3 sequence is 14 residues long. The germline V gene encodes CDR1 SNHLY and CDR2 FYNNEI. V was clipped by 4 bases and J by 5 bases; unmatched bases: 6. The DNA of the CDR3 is TGTGCCAGCAGTGCCAGCGGGGGCGGGGAGACCCAGTACTTC. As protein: CASSASGGGETQYF.

CDR3 sequence reads: CARSISGYTF. As DNA, the CDR3 is TGTGCCAGGTCGATCAGTGGCTACACCTTC. V usage is TRBV6-4 and J usage is TRBJ1-2; D remains ambiguous. Germline CDR1 reads MRHNA; CDR2 reads SNTAGT. The CDR3 sequence is 10 residues long. V lost 9 bases and J 7 bases, leaving 9 bases between the germline ends.

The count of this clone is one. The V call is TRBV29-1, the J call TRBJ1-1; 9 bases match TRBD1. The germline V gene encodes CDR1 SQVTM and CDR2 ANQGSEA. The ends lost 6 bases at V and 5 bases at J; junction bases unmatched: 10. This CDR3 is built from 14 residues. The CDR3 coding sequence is TGCAGCGTCGAAACAACAGGGGGCTGGACTGAAGCTTTCTTT. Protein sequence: CSVETTGGWTEAFF.

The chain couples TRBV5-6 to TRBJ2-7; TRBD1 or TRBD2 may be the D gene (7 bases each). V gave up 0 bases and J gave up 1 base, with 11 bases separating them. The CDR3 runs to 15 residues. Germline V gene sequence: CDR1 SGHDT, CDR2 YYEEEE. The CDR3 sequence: CASSLGRGGSYEQYF. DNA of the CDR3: TGTGCCAGCAGCTTGGGCAGGGGGGGATCCTACGAGCAGTACTTC.

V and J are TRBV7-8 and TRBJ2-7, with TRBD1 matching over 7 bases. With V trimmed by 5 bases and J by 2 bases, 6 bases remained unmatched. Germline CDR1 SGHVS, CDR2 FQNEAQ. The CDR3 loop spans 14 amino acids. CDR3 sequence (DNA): TGTGCCAGCAGCAAGGACAGGACAACCTACGAGCAGTACTTC. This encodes CASSKDRTTYEQYF.

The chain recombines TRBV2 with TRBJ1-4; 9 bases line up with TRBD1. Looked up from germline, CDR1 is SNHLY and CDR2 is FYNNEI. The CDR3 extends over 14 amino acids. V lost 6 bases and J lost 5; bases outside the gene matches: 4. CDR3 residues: CASSRDRENEKLFF. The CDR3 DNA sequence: TGTGCCAGCAGCCGGGACAGGGAAAATGAAAAACTGTTTTTT.

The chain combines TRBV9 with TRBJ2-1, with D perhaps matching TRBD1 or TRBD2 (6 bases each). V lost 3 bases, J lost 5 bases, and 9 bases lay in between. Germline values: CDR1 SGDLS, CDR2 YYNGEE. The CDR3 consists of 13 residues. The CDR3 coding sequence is TGTGCCAGCAGCGATAGGGGGGACAATGAGCAGTTCTTC. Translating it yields CASSDRGDNEQFF.

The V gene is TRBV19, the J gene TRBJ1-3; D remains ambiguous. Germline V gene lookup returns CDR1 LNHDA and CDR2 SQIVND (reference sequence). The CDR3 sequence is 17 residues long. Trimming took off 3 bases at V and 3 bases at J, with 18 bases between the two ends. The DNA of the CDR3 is TGTGCCAGTAGTATCCCTCCGAGTGGCGCGGGTGGAAACACCATATATTTT. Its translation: CASSIPPSGAGGNTIYF.

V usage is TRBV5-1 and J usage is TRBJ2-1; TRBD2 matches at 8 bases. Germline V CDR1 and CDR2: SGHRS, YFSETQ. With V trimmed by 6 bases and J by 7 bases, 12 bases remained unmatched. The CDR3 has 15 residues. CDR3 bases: TGCGCCAGCACACCGATGGCGGGGGGCTTAAATGAGCAGTTCTTC. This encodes CASTPMAGGLNEQFF. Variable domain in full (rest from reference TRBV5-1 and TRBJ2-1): KAGVTQTPRYLIKTRGQQVTLSCSPISGHRSVSWYQQTPGQGLQFLFEYFSETQRNKGNFPGRFSGRQFSNSRSEMNVSTLELGDSALYLCASTPMAGGLNEQFFGPGTRLTVL.

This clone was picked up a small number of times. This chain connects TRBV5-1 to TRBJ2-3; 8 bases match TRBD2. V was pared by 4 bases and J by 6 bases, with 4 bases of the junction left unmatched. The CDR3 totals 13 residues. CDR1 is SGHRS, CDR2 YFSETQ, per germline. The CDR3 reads CASSGGGSDTQYF. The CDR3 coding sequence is TGCGCCAGCAGCGGCGGGGGGAGTGATACGCAGTATTTT.